These T cell receptor beta chains were read from a single sample in a study of PD-1 blockade in classical Hodgkin lymphoma. The assay was immunoSEQ multiplex PCR, and TCRdb's table has in-frame clones only and misses some. Of about 21,000 clones listed, around nine tenths are singletons. Sequencing was performed on CD8+ T cells from blood. These receptors originate from a human donor with classical Hodgkin lymphoma. Each CDR3 is given with its conserved first and last residue. The D gene is left open where the match is weak. For some rows the clone size is stated as once, few or many, or as a class when expanded; others skip it.

D gene | J gene | clone size | V gene | CDR3 protein | CDR3 DNA
- | TRBJ1-4 | few | TRBV2 | CASSEVLSDEKLFF | TGTGCCAGCAGTGAAGTACTCTCGGATGAAAAACTGTTTTTT
- | TRBJ1-5 | once | TRBV18 | CASSPQQGSPFSTQPQHF | TGTGCCAGCTCACCACAGCAGGGGTCCCCCTTTTCAACTCAGCCCCAGCATTTT
TRBD2 | TRBJ2-7 | - | TRBV6-5 | CASRDLAGGLQYF | TGTGCCAGCAGAGATTTAGCGGGAGGCCTTCAGTACTTC
- | TRBJ2-1 | - | TRBV11-2 | CASDLTRGNEQFF | TGTGCCAGCGACCTAACTCGGGGCAATGAGCAGTTCTTC
- | TRBJ1-1 | - | TRBV15 | CATSRLMNTEAFF | TGTGCCACCAGCAGACTTATGAACACTGAAGCTTTCTTT
TRBD1 | TRBJ2-1 | - | TRBV4-2 | CASSQVTFTGTGDNNEQFF | TGTGCCAGCAGCCAAGTCACTTTTACCGGGACAGGGGATAACAATGAGCAGTTCTTC
- | TRBJ2-3 | - | TRBV21-1 | CASSRRSRSSTDTQYF | TGTGCCAGCAGCCGCCGGTCCAGATCGAGCACAGATACGCAGTATTTT
TRBD2 | TRBJ2-1 | - | TRBV19 | CASSTTRTSGVDEQFF | TGTGCCAGTAGCACTACGAGGACTAGCGGGGTCGATGAGCAGTTCTTC
TRBD1 | TRBJ2-1 | - | TRBV6-5 | CASSPGQNNEQFF | TGTGCCAGCAGCCCGGGACAGAACAATGAGCAGTTCTTC
- | TRBJ2-1 | - | TRBV20-1 | CSAPGLVGQFF | TGCAGTGCCCCCGGACTTGTGGGTCAGTTCTTC
TRBD2 | TRBJ2-1 | few | TRBV9 | CASSSRTSGTRNEQFF | TGTGCCAGCAGCTCAAGGACTAGCGGGACGAGGAATGAGCAGTTCTTC
- | TRBJ1-2 | few | TRBV2 | CASSTSPRHYGYTF | TGTGCCAGCAGTACGAGCCCGAGGCACTATGGCTACACCTTC
- | TRBJ1-5 | - | TRBV15 | CATSRVGDQPQHF | TGTGCCACCAGCAGAGTGGGCGATCAGCCCCAGCATTTT
- | TRBJ1-1 | once | TRBV6-6 | CASSPTGPRGTEAFF | TGTGCCAGCAGTCCGACAGGACCCCGGGGCACTGAAGCTTTCTTT
- | TRBJ1-3 | - | TRBV5-4 | CASSLSSGNTIYF | TGTGCCAGCAGCCTCTCTTCTGGAAACACCATATATTTT
- | TRBJ2-3 | - | TRBV6-1 | CASSGSPPPDTQYF | TGTGCCAGCAGTGGTTCACCTCCACCAGATACGCAGTATTTT
- | TRBJ2-7 | - | TRBV4-2 | CASSPGGEYEQYF | TGTGCCAGCAGCCCTGGCGGGGAGTACGAGCAGTACTTC
TRBD2 | TRBJ2-1 | - | TRBV2 | CASSSTSGSPSSYNEQFF | TGTGCCAGCAGCTCGACTAGCGGGAGCCCGAGCTCCTACAATGAGCAGTTCTTC
- | TRBJ2-3 | - | TRBV7-9 | CASSLNPGPRTDTQYF | TGTGCCAGCAGCTTAAATCCGGGACCGCGGACAGATACGCAGTATTTT
- | TRBJ1-2 | - | TRBV18 | CASSPAGDNYGYTF | TGTGCCAGCTCACCGGCAGGGGATAACTATGGCTACACCTTC
TRBD1 | TRBJ1-6 | few | TRBV7-9 | CASSLQGDNSPLHF | TGTGCCAGCAGCCTACAGGGGGATAATTCACCCCTCCACTTT
TRBD2 | TRBJ2-3 | - | TRBV7-2 | CASSILAGADTQYF | TGTGCCAGCAGCATCCTCGCGGGGGCAGATACGCAGTATTTT
TRBD2 | TRBJ2-3 | - | TRBV9 | CASSIYSGGVTDTQYF | TGTGCCAGCAGCATCTATAGCGGGGGGGTCACAGATACGCAGTATTTT
- | TRBJ2-5 | - | TRBV7-7 | CASSLEGQSSLETQYF | TGTGCCAGCAGCTTAGAAGGACAATCGAGTCTAGAGACCCAGTACTTC
TRBD1 | TRBJ2-7 | - | TRBV5-4 | CASSWGADRAEQYF | TGTGCCAGCAGCTGGGGGGCGGACAGGGCGGAGCAGTACTTC
TRBD1 | TRBJ2-1 | - | TRBV10-1 | CASSAATGGWNEQFF | TGCGCCAGCAGTGCGGCGACAGGGGGTTGGAATGAGCAGTTCTTC
- | TRBJ2-7 | once | TRBV5-1 | CASSLWQSYEQYF | TGCGCCAGCAGCTTGTGGCAGAGCTACGAGCAGTACTTC
- | TRBJ1-1 | - | TRBV27 | CASRGQGGGWGTEAFF | TGTGCCAGCCGGGGGCAGGGTGGAGGTTGGGGCACTGAAGCTTTCTTT
TRBD1 | TRBJ1-3 | - | TRBV13 | CASPGTGDRGSGNTIYF | TGTGCCAGCCCCGGGACAGGGGATCGGGGCTCTGGAAACACCATATATTTT
TRBD2 | TRBJ2-3 | once | TRBV4-3 | CASSQEMAGVDTQYF | TGCGCCAGCAGCCAAGAAATGGCGGGGGTGGATACGCAGTATTTT
- | TRBJ1-3 | - | TRBV6-1 | CASSAGMGSGNTIYF | TGTGCCAGCAGTGCAGGGATGGGCTCTGGAAACACCATATATTTT
TRBD2 | TRBJ2-1 | - | TRBV28 | CASSFILAGNNEQFF | TGTGCCAGCAGTTTTATATTAGCGGGTAACAATGAGCAGTTCTTC
TRBD1 | TRBJ2-4 | - | TRBV9 | CASSVGQTAKNIQYF | TGTGCCAGCAGCGTGGGACAGACTGCCAAAAACATTCAGTACTTC
TRBD1 | TRBJ1-2 | - | TRBV19 | CASTAGTANYGYTF | TGTGCCAGTACCGCCGGGACAGCTAACTATGGCTACACCTTC
TRBD1 | TRBJ1-2 | - | TRBV19 | CASSDRPAGGLYGYTF | TGTGCCAGTAGTGACCGCCCGGCAGGGGGCCTCTATGGCTACACCTTC
TRBD1 | TRBJ2-7 | - | TRBV5-5 | CASSWGTGGYEQYF | TGTGCCAGCAGCTGGGGGACAGGGGGCTACGAGCAGTACTTC
TRBD1 | TRBJ2-7 | once | TRBV5-1 | CASSSGTDYEQYF | TGCGCCAGCAGCTCCGGGACAGACTACGAGCAGTACTTC
TRBD2 | TRBJ2-1 | once | TRBV9 | CASSVGAGAGRLEQFF | TGTGCCAGCAGCGTAGGAGCGGGAGCAGGAAGACTTGAGCAGTTCTTC
TRBD1 | TRBJ1-5 | - | TRBV10-2 | CATMKQGAIQPQHF | TGCGCCACCATGAAACAGGGGGCAATTCAGCCCCAGCATTTT
- | TRBJ1-2 | - | TRBV7-9 | CASSSPALTYGYTF | TGTGCCAGCAGCTCACCGGCCTTAACTTATGGCTACACCTTC
TRBD2 | TRBJ2-7 | - | TRBV7-2 | CASSLEEAGGYEQYF | TGTGCCAGCAGCTTAGAAGAAGCGGGAGGCTACGAGCAGTACTTC
- | TRBJ2-1 | - | TRBV5-5 | CASFRTTYGSYNEQFF | TGTGCCAGCTTCAGGACCACCTACGGCTCCTACAATGAGCAGTTCTTC
TRBD1 | TRBJ2-7 | - | TRBV27 | CASSRTGSYEQYF | TGTGCCAGCAGCAGGACAGGTTCCTACGAGCAGTACTTC
TRBD1 | TRBJ2-2 | - | TRBV4-1 | CASSPGQGNTGELFF | TGCGCCAGCAGCCCGGGACAGGGTAACACCGGGGAGCTGTTTTTT
- | TRBJ1-2 | - | TRBV7-9 | CASSLGDENYGYTF | TGTGCCAGCAGCTTAGGAGATGAAAACTATGGCTACACCTTC
- | TRBJ2-7 | - | TRBV5-6 | CASSLAGDLPLGEQYF | TGTGCCAGCAGCTTGGCGGGGGATCTCCCGCTCGGGGAGCAGTACTTC
TRBD1 | TRBJ2-2 | - | TRBV9 | CASSVNPRGLTGELFF | TGTGCCAGCAGCGTAAATCCCAGGGGGCTCACCGGGGAGCTGTTTTTT
- | TRBJ2-7 | few | TRBV7-9 | CASSLGGLEQYF | TGTGCCAGCAGCTTAGGAGGGTTAGAGCAGTACTTC